These T cell receptor beta chains were read from a single sample in a study of blood T cell repertoires in COVID-19. Assay: immunoSEQ multiplex PCR; the TCRdb copy retains only in-frame clones and omits some. The table has 190,000 or so clones, almost 90% seen once. Sequenced sample: peripheral blood. The source is a man aged 45 to 65 with acute or convalescent COVID-19. CDR3s include the opening cysteine and the closing phenylalanine or tryptophan. The D gene is left open where the match is weak. Rows give clone size only sometimes, using once, few, many, or a class for an expanded clone.

clone_size j_call d_call v_call cdr3_nt cdr3_aa
NA TRBJ1-1 NA TRBV6-5 TGTGCCAGCACCACAGGGCATGAAGCTTTCTTT CASTTGHEAFF
once TRBJ2-3 TRBD2 TRBV5-1 TGCGCCAGCAGCTCCCGATCAGTAGCGGGAGGGCTGCAAGATACGCAGTATTTT CASSSRSVAGGLQDTQYF
NA TRBJ1-2 NA TRBV27 TGTGCCAGCAGTTCCCGAGACAGCTATGGCTACACCTTC CASSSRDSYGYTF
once TRBJ2-1 TRBD1 TRBV7-2 TGTGCCAGCAGCCTGACAGGGGGATGGGGGGAGCAGTTCTTC CASSLTGGWGEQFF
NA TRBJ2-5 NA TRBV6-2/TRBV6-3 TGTGCCAGCAGTTACTCTAGCGGATCCACTAAAGAGACCCAGTACTTC CASSYSSGSTKETQYF
NA TRBJ2-1 NA TRBV12-3/TRBV12-4 TGTGCCAGCAGTTTACAGTATAATGAGCAGTTCTTC CASSLQYNEQFF
NA TRBJ2-6 NA TRBV19 TGTGCCAGTAGTATAAAGGGGATTTACTCTGGGGCCAACGTCCTGACTTTC CASSIKGIYSGANVLTF
NA TRBJ1-5 NA TRBV9 TGTGCCAGCAGCGCGGGGGAGGGTAGGCAGCCCCAGCATTTT CASSAGEGRQPQHF
NA TRBJ1-5 NA TRBV18 TGTGCCAGCTCATCAGGGGTTGGGAGCAATCAGCCCCAGCATTTT CASSSGVGSNQPQHF
NA TRBJ1-2 TRBD1 TRBV6-6 TGTGCCAGCAGATCAGACAGGGAGGTCGGCTACACCTTC CASRSDREVGYTF
NA TRBJ1-1 TRBD1 TRBV6-2/TRBV6-3 TGTGCCAGCAGCCAGAGGACAGGGGGCACTGAAGCTTTCTTT CASSQRTGGTEAFF
NA TRBJ1-2 NA TRBV3-1/TRBV3-2 TGTGCCAGCAGCTTTACGACAGGAAACTATGGCTACACCTTC CASSFTTGNYGYTF
NA TRBJ2-7 NA TRBV27 TGTGCCAGCAAAACCCGACTCACGGGGGAGCAGTACTTC CASKTRLTGEQYF
once TRBJ1-2 NA TRBV4-1 TGCGCCAGCAGCCAAGATTCCGCAGGGGCCTATGGCTACACCTTC CASSQDSAGAYGYTF
NA TRBJ1-3 NA TRBV5-5 TGTGCCAGCAGCCGGGATCTCTCTGGAAACACCATATATTTT CASSRDLSGNTIYF
NA TRBJ2-5 NA TRBV5-8 TGTGCCAGCAGCTTACGACAGACACAAGAGACCCAGTACTTC CASSLRQTQETQYF
NA TRBJ2-4 TRBD1 TRBV5-4 TGTGCCAGCAGCTTGCAGGGGGCGGAGGACATTCAGTACTTC CASSLQGAEDIQYF
NA TRBJ2-5 NA TRBV11-2 TGTGCCAGCAGCTTATCGACATTTGAGACCCAGTACTTC CASSLSTFETQYF
NA TRBJ1-2 TRBD1 TRBV28 TGTGCCAGCAGTTACGGGACAGGGGGCGTTTTATATGGCTACACCTTC CASSYGTGGVLYGYTF
NA TRBJ1-2 NA TRBV19 TGTGCCAGTAGTACGTTGAGACAGACCGTTTTTGGCTACACCTTC CASSTLRQTVFGYTF
NA TRBJ1-4 NA TRBV28 TGTGCCAGCAGTTTACCTCGACAGGACGTGTTTTTT CASSLPRQDVFF
NA TRBJ2-4 NA TRBV20-1 TGCAGTGCTAGTATCGCCCCACTAGGCAAAAACATTCAGTACTTC CSASIAPLGKNIQYF
NA TRBJ2-7 TRBD2 TRBV19 TGTGCCAGTAGTCTCACTAGCGCCCACTACGAGCAGTACTTC CASSLTSAHYEQYF
NA TRBJ2-1 NA TRBV20-1 TGCAGTGCTAGTCGGCAGGTGTCCTACAATGAGCAGTTCTTC CSASRQVSYNEQFF
NA TRBJ1-2 NA TRBV19 TGTGCCAGTCTCGGACAGCAGACAAGAGCTAACTATGGCTACACCTTC CASLGQQTRANYGYTF
NA TRBJ2-1 NA TRBV5-1 TGCGCCAGCAGCTTGGCCTTAGCGGTTGAGCAGTTCTTC CASSLALAVEQFF
NA TRBJ1-2 NA TRBV28 TGTGCCAGCATCCCGCCAGGGGAGTTCTATGGCTACACCTTC CASIPPGEFYGYTF
NA TRBJ2-1 TRBD2 TRBV29-1 TGCAGCGTTGGTCTGATAAACACCGGGAGGAATGAGCAGTTCTTC CSVGLINTGRNEQFF
few TRBJ2-5 NA TRBV2 TGTGCCAGCAGTGAACCCTTTCAAGAGACCCAGTACTTC CASSEPFQETQYF
NA TRBJ1-2 NA TRBV29-1 TGCAGCGGCGAAGTGGGTTCGCCCTCAGGTGGCTACACCTTC CSGEVGSPSGGYTF
NA TRBJ2-3 TRBD2 TRBV7-8 TGTGCCAGCAGCTTACTTTCGGGGGGTCCAAACACAGATACGCAGTATTTT CASSLLSGGPNTDTQYF
NA TRBJ2-7 TRBD2 TRBV3-1/TRBV3-2 TGTGCCAGCGGGCTAGCGGGAGCAGGCTACGAGCAGTACTTC CASGLAGAGYEQYF
NA TRBJ1-4 NA TRBV27 TGTGCCAGCAGTTTACGAATTCGGGGGGCTGGGGAAAAACTGTTTTTT CASSLRIRGAGEKLFF
NA TRBJ2-7 TRBD1 TRBV28 TGTGCCAGCAGTTTATGGGGGACAGCTCAGTACGAGCAGTACTTC CASSLWGTAQYEQYF
NA TRBJ1-5 TRBD1 TRBV6-5 TGTGCCAGCAGTTCTACGGACAGGGGAGGCAATCAGCCCCAGCATTTT CASSSTDRGGNQPQHF
NA TRBJ1-5 NA TRBV20-1 TGCAGTGCTAGTCTAGGGGGTGGCAATCAGCCCCAGCATTTT CSASLGGGNQPQHF
NA TRBJ2-1 NA TRBV27 TGTGCCAGCAGCCGAACCCTGAGCTCCTACAATGAGCAGTTCTTC CASSRTLSSYNEQFF
NA TRBJ1-5 NA TRBV6-1 TGTGCCAGCAGTGAGAGGACGGGAAGCAATCAGCCCCAGCATTTT CASSERTGSNQPQHF
NA TRBJ1-1 NA TRBV7-2 TGTGCCAGCAGCCAAAGGGGCCACTCGAACACTGAAGCTTTCTTT CASSQRGHSNTEAFF
NA TRBJ2-2 TRBD2 TRBV4-1 TGCGCCAGCAGCCAAGCGACTAGCGGGAGGTATACCGGGGAGCTGTTTTTT CASSQATSGRYTGELFF
NA TRBJ1-1 TRBD1 TRBV30 TGTGCCTGGGCCGGACAGGCATTCACTGAAGCTTTCTTT CAWAGQAFTEAFF
NA TRBJ2-5 TRBD1 TRBV7-9 TGTGCCAGCAGTCCCGGGACAGGGACGATGGAGACCCAGTACTTC CASSPGTGTMETQYF
once TRBJ1-1 NA TRBV6-5 TGTGCCAGCATGCGGGGAGAAGACGCTGAAGCTTTCTTT CASMRGEDAEAFF
NA TRBJ1-4 NA TRBV25-1 TGTGCCAGCAGTGAATCGGGGGCAACTAATGAAAAACTGTTTTTT CASSESGATNEKLFF
NA TRBJ1-1 TRBD1 TRBV28 TGTGCCAGCAGATCAACAGGGGCGCCTACTGAAGCTTTCTTT CASRSTGAPTEAFF
NA TRBJ1-1 NA TRBV4-1 TGCGCCAGCAGCCAAGAGACAGGAAACATGAACACTGAAGCTTTCTTT CASSQETGNMNTEAFF